These 3 T cell receptor beta chains originate from one sample sequenced in a study of CD8+ T cells in alopecia areata (dated by TCRdb to the late 2010s). Library prep was done by the immunoSEQ multiplex PCR assay. For TCR sequencing, RNA was extracted from every sample and reverse transcribed into cDNA to serve as template. TCRdb stores this immuneACCESS table with in-frame sequences only. Part of the clones is absent; in the studies checked, under half of the shortfall reflects unresolved V genes, and no reason is known for the rest. Recorded for this sample are roughly 150,000 clones; about 54% of them occurred a single time. Jointly, the top ten make up around 5% of the sample. Sequencing input: CD4+ T cells sorted from blood. The source of these receptors is a human donor in good health.

The chain combines TRBV29-1 with TRBJ1-2, with D perhaps matching TRBD1 (6 bases). The CDR3 is 13 amino acids. V was shortened by 6 bases and J by 5 bases, with 16 bases between the two germline ends. Germline V gene data show CDR1 as SQVTM and CDR2 as ANQGSEA. This CDR3 is CSVGSLGGYGYTF. The CDR3 region has the DNA TGCAGCGTGGGCTCCCTAGGGGGGTATGGCTACACCTTC.

This chain connects TRBV7-2 to TRBJ2-6, with a possible D match to TRBD2 (6 bases). Per the germline V gene, CDR1 is SGHTA and CDR2 is FQGNSA. The germline V and J ends were trimmed by 5 bases and 0 bases, with 8 bases remaining between them. This CDR3 region has 15 residues. CDR3 amino acids: CASSGGISGANVLTF. Here the CDR3 DNA reads TGTGCCAGCAGCGGGGGGATCTCTGGGGCCAACGTCCTGACTTTC.

As concerns this clone: The same CDR3 arises from other DNA sequences in this sample as well. V and J are TRBV29-1 and TRBJ2-3; D is unclear. Per the germline V gene, CDR1 is SQVTM and CDR2 is ANQGSEA. The V end was cut by 6 bases, the J end by 6 bases, with 10 bases between. The CDR3 is made up of 11 amino acids. CDR3 coding DNA: TGCAGCGTGGAACGATCCGATACGCAGTATTTT. Translation: CSVERSDTQYF.